This T cell receptor (beta chain) was identified in a study of response to subunit inactivated influenza vaccine (dated by TCRdb to 2017 to 2018). Some background on the complete study: To follow how T cells responded to a trivalent subunit inactivated influenza vaccine, the researchers relied on deep quantitative profiling of the T cell receptor repertoire.

This clonotype has just a few counts. Its target antigen remains unknown. Per-nucleotide qualities are absent, and no much larger clonotype sits a single base away. In light of the paper, this sample's time point label describes: 45 days after influenza vaccine administration. Clipping removes 0 bases from V and 2 bases from J, with 9 as the unmatched junction base count. Measured from the cysteine to the phenylalanine, the CDR3 is 18 residues long. Just CDR3 DNA is preserved here, 54 bases in frame from base 1. The germline V gene sets CDR1 to SGHAT and CDR2 to FQNNGV. Receptors were amplified or captured by RT-PCR. Sequencing was carried out with an Illumina HiSeq 2500. TCRdb applied fastp at Q25 and MiXCR to the public reads, then kept only in-frame beta chains. Rows are unified per CDR3 protein, each entry keeping the most common DNA and genes. Here the sample has about 520,000 distinct CDR3 sequences; roughly 11% occur a single time. Of the sample, approximately 12% falls within the top ten clones.

Study-level results and caveats: According to the authors, only a limited number of new T cells may be recruited by each seasonal influenza vaccination.

This sequence uses TRBV11-2 and TRBJ2-3; TRBD2 agrees with 9 junctional bases. The material sequenced was PBMCs from blood, taken roughly 45 days after vaccination. The clonotype comes from a man aged 50-60 years who received an inactivated influenza vaccine. Donor details come from another sample of the same person, matched by shared clones. The bases are TGTGCCAGCAGCTTAGATCCGGGACTAGCTGTCTTCACAGATACGCAGTATTTT. Its product reads: CASSLDPGLAVFTDTQYF.